This T cell receptor (beta chain) was identified in a study of blood T cell repertoires in COVID-19. As for the study in general: Samples representing acute and convalescent COVID-19 were sourced from the United States, Italy and Spain.

The authors' processing: Nucleated cell counts were estimated from reference gene primer amplification. Method: immunoSEQ multiplex PCR; TCRdb's copy keeps in-frame clones and lacks some. V and J calls plus clone size are reproduced from that table; the DNA served to infer D and trimming. The repertoire holds some 250,000 clones, with roughly 88% as singletons. Input material: peripheral blood. The TCR originated in a woman under 40 with acute or convalescent COVID-19.

CDR3: CASSALAGVGNTGELFF. CDR3 DNA: TGTGCCAGCAGTGCTCTAGCGGGAGTCGGGAACACCGGGGAGCTGTTTTTT. The chain combines TRBV6-1 with TRBJ2-2; 10 nucleotides line up with TRBD2. The CDR3 contains 17 residues. V was clipped by 4 bases and J by 1 base; unmatched bases: 6. Germline V gene data show CDR1 as MNHNS and CDR2 as SASEGT.